The 27 T cell receptor beta chains below all came from one sample that was sequenced in a study of shared clonotypes between healthy human individuals. TCRdb's copy holds only in-frame clones and misses some; the assay was immunoSEQ multiplex PCR. Of 550,000 to 800,000 clones in the sample, around 91% were seen once. Sequences were obtained from memory CD8+ T cells from PBMCs. Indicated subset: CD45RO+ cells pooled with CCR7-negative TemRA cells. These receptors came from a man younger than 35 in good health. Some clones in this sample may be carry-over from other donors' samples.

The chain uses TRBV28 and TRBJ2-4; possible D gene TRBD2, 6 bases. From germline, CDR1 is MDHEN and CDR2 SYDVKM. CDR3 length: 20 residues. Trimming pared 6 bases from V and 0 bases from J, leaving 27 bases between. The CDR3, as DNA: TGTGCCAGCAGCCCGGGGTGGGCGGCGGGGTCCGCCTTAGCCAAAAACATTCAGTACTTC. Protein sequence: CASSPGWAAGSALAKNIQYF.

The count of this clone is one. V is TRBV27 and J is TRBJ2-3; D gene uncertain. V dropped 3 bases and J dropped 0 bases, with 13 bases sitting between them. The CDR3 is 16 residues long. Germline V gene data show CDR1 as MNHEY and CDR2 as SMNVEV (reference sequence). DNA for the CDR3: TGTGCCAGCAGTTTCCTCACTCCTGCTAGCACAGATACGCAGTATTTT. The encoded protein is CASSFLTPASTDTQYF.

This clone was recorded a few times. V is TRBV11-2 and J is TRBJ2-2, with 7 nucleotides matching TRBD2. CDR1 and CDR2 (germline): SGHAT, FQNNGV. V lost 0 bases to trimming and J lost 6 bases; unmatched junction nucleotides: 4. The CDR3 has 15 amino acids. The CDR3 protein is CASSLEAGWAGELFF. DNA for the CDR3: TGTGCCAGCAGCTTAGAAGCGGGATGGGCCGGGGAGCTGTTTTTT.

The rearrangement joins TRBV6-5 to TRBJ2-2, with D perhaps TRBD2 (6 bases). The CDR3 loop spans 13 amino acids. V dropped 6 bases and J dropped 6 bases, with 11 bases sitting between them. Germline V gene data show CDR1 as MNHEY and CDR2 as SVGAGI. DNA of the CDR3: TGTGCCAGCAGGGCGACTAGTCCCGGGGAGCTGTTTTTT. This codes for CASRATSPGELFF.

This chain links TRBV5-1 with TRBJ2-1; 9 positions match TRBD2. J gave up 5 bases and V 2 bases, and 14 bases lay outside the gene matches. This CDR3 comprises 18 residues. Germline loops: CDR1 SGHRS, CDR2 YFSETQ. The CDR3 sequence is CASSLPSRAGGSHNEQFF. CDR3 nucleotide sequence: TGCGCCAGCAGCTTACCATCCCGAGCGGGAGGCAGCCACAATGAGCAGTTCTTC.

V and J are TRBV7-6 and TRBJ2-1; 8 bases fit TRBD1. CDR1 and CDR2 from the germline V gene are SGHVS and FNYEAQ. The V segment lost 3 bases and the J segment 5 bases; nucleotides outside the gene matches: 9. The CDR3 consists of 16 residues. Here the CDR3 reads CASSLDWTGLNNEQFF. DNA for the CDR3: TGTGCCAGCAGCTTGGATTGGACAGGGCTCAACAATGAGCAGTTCTTC.

The chain recombines TRBV7-9 with TRBJ2-7; no clear D gene. The CDR3 covers 15 residues. CDR1 is SEHNR and CDR2 is FQNEAQ in the germline V gene (reference sequence). V was shortened by 5 bases and J by 2 bases, with 16 bases between the two germline ends. Here the CDR3 reads CASSLREAETYEQYF. The DNA of the CDR3 is TGTGCCAGCAGCCTTCGCGAAGCCGAGACCTACGAGCAGTACTTC.

This clone was detected once. The same CDR3 arises from other DNA sequences in this sample as well. J is TRBJ2-5 and V is TRBV27; TRBD2 matches 9 bases. Germline V gene lookup returns CDR1 MNHEY and CDR2 SMNVEV (reference sequence). This CDR3 region has 14 residues. V dropped 6 bases and J dropped 3; count of bases not matched to a gene: 5. The CDR3 loop is CASRGSGSKETQYF. The CDR3 region has the DNA TGTGCCAGCAGGGGTAGCGGGAGCAAAGAGACCCAGTACTTC.

The genes are TRBV7-9 and TRBJ2-7, with D maybe TRBD1 (6 bases). The germline CDR1 and CDR2 sequences are SEHNR and FQNEAQ (reference sequence). CDR3 length: 13 residues. Trimming pared 5 bases from V and 4 bases from J, leaving 12 bases between. The CDR3 here is CASSPDSLYEQYF. The CDR3 DNA follows: TGTGCCAGCAGCCCGGACAGTTTGTACGAGCAGTACTTC. The full variable domain, in which reference TRBV7-9 and TRBJ2-7 provide the parts outside the CDR3, is DTGVSQNPRHKITKRGQNVTFRCDPISEHNRLYWYRQTLGQGPEFLTYFQNEAQLEKSRLLSDRFSAERPKGSFSTLEIQRTEQGDSAMYLCASSPDSLYEQYFGPGTRLTVT.

The rearrangement links TRBV7-9 to TRBJ2-1; no firm D call. The CDR3 covers 13 residues. V was cut by 2 bases and J by 6 bases, with 8 bases left in between. Germline V gene sequence: CDR1 SEHNR, CDR2 FQNEAQ (reference sequence). Written as DNA, the CDR3 is TGTGCCAGCAGCTTACTAGGGTTCAATGAGCAGTTCTTC. Amino acid sequence: CASSLLGFNEQFF.

This chain links TRBV2 with TRBJ1-4, with D uncertain. The CDR3 covers 13 residues. From germline, CDR1 is SNHLY and CDR2 FYNNEI. V was trimmed by 4 bases and J by 8 bases, leaving 11 bases between them. CDR3 sequence reads: CASSVVKGEKLFF. CDR3 bases: TGTGCCAGCAGTGTAGTGAAAGGCGAAAAACTGTTTTTT.

This chain links TRBV7-9 with TRBJ2-5; TRBD2 is a possible D gene (6 bases). CDR1 and CDR2 from the germline V gene are SEHNR and FQNEAQ (reference sequence). Trimming cost V 5 bases and J 4 bases, with 14 bases left between them. The CDR3 is 14 amino acids. CDR3 residues: CASSPRLEAETQYF. The CDR3, as DNA: TGTGCCAGCAGCCCCAGACTAGAGGCAGAGACCCAGTACTTC.

This clone occurred once. The chain joins TRBV11-2 to TRBJ2-7; D ambiguous. There are 15 residues in the CDR3. Germline V gives CDR1 SGHAT, CDR2 FQNNGV. The V and J ends lost 1 base and 2 bases respectively, with 12 bases between them. The CDR3 region has the DNA TGTGCCAGCAGCTTAGGAATAGCCGCAACCTACGAGCAGTACTTC. Encoded protein: CASSLGIAATYEQYF.

J is TRBJ1-5 and V is TRBV6-5; 9 positions agree with TRBD1. CDR1 and CDR2 from the germline V gene are MNHEY and SVGAGI. V was clipped by 2 bases and J by 3 bases; unmatched bases: 5. This CDR3 is built from 16 residues. In DNA, the CDR3 is TGTGCCAGCAGTTACAAGGGGACAGGGCTCAATCAGCCCCAGCATTTT. Translation gives CASSYKGTGLNQPQHF.

The chain couples TRBV11-2 to TRBJ2-1; D is unresolved. Germline CDR1 SGHAT, CDR2 FQNNGV. The CDR3 is 17 amino acids. V lost 1 base and J lost 4, with 17 bases in between. DNA of the CDR3: TGTGCCAGCAGCTTAGTTCGCGCGTCCCATCCGTACAATGAGCAGTTCTTC. Translating it yields CASSLVRASHPYNEQFF.

This clone was observed once. The rearrangement uses TRBV7-3 and TRBJ2-5, with D perhaps given as TRBD1 or TRBD2 (5 bases each). The CDR3 loop spans 13 amino acids. V was shortened by 5 bases and J by 4 bases, with 11 bases between the two germline ends. Germline values: CDR1 SGHTA, CDR2 FQGTGA. CDR3: CASSPGPGETQYF. As DNA, the CDR3 is TGTGCCAGCAGCCCGGGACCGGGAGAGACCCAGTACTTC.

This clone has only one observation. The CDR3 is CASSSRPAGHNEQFF. Here the CDR3 DNA reads TGTGCCAGCAGCTCCCGACCCGCGGGTCACAATGAGCAGTTCTTC. The chain has TRBV5-5 and TRBJ2-1; perhaps TRBD2 as D (5 bases). The CDR3 length is 15 residues. Germline lookup yields CDR1 SGHKS and CDR2 YYEKEE (reference sequence). Trimming took 3 bases from V and 5 from J, leaving 15 bases between them.

The chain recombines TRBV14 with TRBJ2-3, with a weak D call TRBD1 (6 bases). Trimming cost V 1 base and J 6 bases, with 17 bases left between them. Germline values: CDR1 SGHDN, CDR2 FVKESK. CDR3 length: 16 residues. The CDR3 DNA reads as TGTGCCAGCAGCCAAGGCGGAGGACAGTTCATGGATACGCAGTATTTT. Protein product: CASSQGGGQFMDTQYF. The whole variable domain, filled in from reference TRBV14 and TRBJ2-3, reads EAGVTQFPSHSVIEKGQTVTLRCDPISGHDNLYWYRRVMGKEIKFLLHFVKESKQDESGMPNNRFLAERTGGTYSTLKVQPAELEDSGVYFCASSQGGGQFMDTQYFGPGTRLTVL.

V and J are TRBV9 and TRBJ2-2, with 13 bases matching TRBD2. From germline, CDR1 is SGDLS and CDR2 YYNGEE. V shed 0 bases and J 9 bases; nucleotides not matched to a gene: 2. The CDR3 runs 15 residues. The CDR3 sequence is CASSVGTSGSWELFF. In DNA, the CDR3 is TGTGCCAGCAGCGTAGGGACTAGCGGGAGTTGGGAGCTGTTTTTT.

This clone was detected only a few times. The chain has TRBV27 and TRBJ1-2; TRBD1 might be the D (5 bases). Trimming cost V 8 bases and J 4 bases, with 20 bases left between them. Germline-derived CDR1 and CDR2 are MNHEY and SMNVEV (reference sequence). CDR3 length equals 15 residues. For the CDR3, the DNA is TGTGCCAGCTCATTCGATACAGGCGGTCGCTATGGCTACACCTTC. It translates to CASSFDTGGRYGYTF.

V usage is TRBV10-3 and J usage is TRBJ2-3, with unresolved D. Trimming left V 7 bases short and J 1 base short, with 15 bases between. Germline V CDR1 and CDR2: ENHRY, SYGVKD. This CDR3 is built from 15 residues. CDR3 sequence reads: CAITYRLNRTDTQYF. The DNA for the CDR3 is TGTGCCATCACCTACAGACTGAACCGCACAGATACGCAGTATTTT.

The chain employs TRBV27 and TRBJ2-3; the match to TRBD2 covers 12 bases. The CDR3 is made up of 17 amino acids. Trimming took 4 bases from V and 4 from J; bases not matched to a gene: 9. The germline V gene encodes CDR1 MNHEY and CDR2 SMNVEV (reference sequence). The chain's CDR3 is CASSSYRSSGRADTQYF. The CDR3 DNA follows: TGTGCCAGCAGTTCTTATCGTTCTAGCGGGAGGGCAGATACGCAGTATTTT.

Notes on this clone: This sequence may be a read error, since a much larger clone differs from it by one base. The chain combines TRBV6-4 with TRBJ1-2, with D maybe TRBD1 (6 bases). Germline V CDR1 and CDR2: MRHNA, SNTAGT. V was shortened by 3 bases and J by 7 bases, with 12 bases between the two germline ends. The CDR3 sequence is 13 residues long. CDR3 in DNA: TGTGCCAGCAGTGAAACAGGGAGGGGTGGCTACACCTTC. This sequence encodes CASSETGRGGYTF.

As regards this clone: Within the sample, other DNA sequences also encode this same CDR3. The V call is TRBV27, the J call TRBJ2-7; D is uncertain. V was pared by 3 bases and J by 1 base, with 7 bases between. Germline V gene lookup returns CDR1 MNHEY and CDR2 SMNVEV (reference sequence). CDR3 length: 13 amino acids. CDR3 amino acids: CASSFGASYEQYF. DNA for the CDR3: TGTGCCAGCAGTTTCGGAGCGTCCTACGAGCAGTACTTC.

This chain connects TRBV7-8 to TRBJ1-2; D is uncertain. Germline V CDR1 and CDR2: SGHVS, FQNEAQ. V lost 5 bases, J lost 3 bases, and 7 bases lay in between. The CDR3 length is 12 residues. The CDR3 here is CASSQQDYGYTF. The CDR3 DNA follows: TGTGCCAGCAGCCAGCAGGACTATGGCTACACCTTC.

This sequence joins TRBV2 and TRBJ2-7; D may be TRBD1 (6 bases). The CDR3 consists of 13 residues. The germline gives CDR1 SNHLY, CDR2 FYNNEI. The ends were cut back, 6 bases at V and 2 bases at J, with 11 bases in the middle. The CDR3 sequence is CASSTRTAYEQYF. DNA for the CDR3: TGTGCCAGCAGCACCCGGACAGCCTACGAGCAGTACTTC.

V is TRBV19 and J is TRBJ2-7; D perhaps matches TRBD1 (7 bases). Trimming cost V 6 bases and J 3 bases, with 18 bases left between them. This CDR3 region has 15 residues. CDR1 is LNHDA and CDR2 is SQIVND in the germline V gene (reference sequence). CDR3 sequence reads: CASSLRAGGFYEQYF. The DNA of the CDR3 is TGTGCCAGTAGCCTAAGGGCAGGGGGGTTCTACGAGCAGTACTTC.